Reported below is one T cell receptor (beta chain). The antigen is unknown. The data belong to a study of T cell responses to AZD1222 COVID-19 vaccine. Study outcomes and limitations: Within unmutated variant regions lay the reported targets of nearly half of spike-specific TCRs. Donors were chiefly white British, with a greater number of females, and clonal diversity was perhaps underestimated. Increased Spike-specific TCR breadth and depth were observed after two AZD1222 doses. Mapped onto spike, vaccine-associated CD4 TCRs spanned it and were dominant at 160-218 and 743-854.

Produced via immunoSEQ multiplex PCR; TCRdb's table is partial and in-frame only. The sample contains more than 150,000 clones, about nine tenths of which appear only once. Sample: peripheral blood, taken on day 0 of AZD1222 vaccination. The TCR sequence derives from an adult in good health.

The CDR3 DNA follows: TGTGCCAGCAGTTATAACAGAGGACGGGGTGAGCAGTTCTTC. Protein sequence: CASSYNRGRGEQFF. The chain links TRBV28 to TRBJ2-1; D possibly corresponds to TRBD2 (5 bases). CDR3 size: 14 residues. The V gene lost 4 bases and the J gene lost 9 bases, with 16 bases spanning the gap. Per the germline V gene, CDR1 is MDHEN and CDR2 is SYDVKM. The full variable domain, in which reference TRBV28 and TRBJ2-1 provide the parts outside the CDR3, is DVKVTQSSRYLVKRTGEKVFLECVQDMDHENMFWYRQDPGLGLRLIYFSYDVKMKEKGDIPEGYSVSREKKERFSLILESASTNQTSMYLCASSYNRGRGEQFFGPGTRLTVL.